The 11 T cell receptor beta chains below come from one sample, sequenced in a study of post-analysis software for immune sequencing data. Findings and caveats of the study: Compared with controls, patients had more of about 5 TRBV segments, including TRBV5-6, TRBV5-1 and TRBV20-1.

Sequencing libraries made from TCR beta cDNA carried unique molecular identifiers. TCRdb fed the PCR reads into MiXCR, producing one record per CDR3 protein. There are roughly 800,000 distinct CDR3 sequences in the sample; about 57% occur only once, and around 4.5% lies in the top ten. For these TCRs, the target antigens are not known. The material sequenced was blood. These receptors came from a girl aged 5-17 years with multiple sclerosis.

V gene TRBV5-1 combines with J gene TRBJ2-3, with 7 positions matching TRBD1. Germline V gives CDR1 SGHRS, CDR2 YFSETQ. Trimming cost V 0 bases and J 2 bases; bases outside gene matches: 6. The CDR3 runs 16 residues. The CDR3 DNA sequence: TGCGCCAGCAGCTTGGCCGGACAGGCGTACACAGATACGCAGTATTTT. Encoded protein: CASSLAGQAYTDTQYF.

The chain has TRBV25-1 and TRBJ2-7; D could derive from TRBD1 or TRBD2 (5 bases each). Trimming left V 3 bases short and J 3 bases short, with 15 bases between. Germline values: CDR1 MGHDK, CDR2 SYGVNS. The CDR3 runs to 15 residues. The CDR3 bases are TGTGCCAGCAGTGACCCCGGGGCGGGCCTCTACGAGCAGTACTTC. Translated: CASSDPGAGLYEQYF.

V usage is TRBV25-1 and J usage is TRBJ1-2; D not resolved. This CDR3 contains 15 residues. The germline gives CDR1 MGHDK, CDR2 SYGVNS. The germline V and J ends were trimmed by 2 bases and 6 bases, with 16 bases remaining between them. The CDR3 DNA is TGTGCCAGCAGTGAAGGGTTAGGGAGAGGACATGGCTACACCTTC. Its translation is CASSEGLGRGHGYTF.

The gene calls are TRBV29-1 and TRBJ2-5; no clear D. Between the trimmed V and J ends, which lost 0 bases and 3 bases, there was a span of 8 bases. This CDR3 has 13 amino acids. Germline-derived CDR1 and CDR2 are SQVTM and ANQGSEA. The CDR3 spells CSVEDTNEETQYF. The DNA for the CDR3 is TGCAGCGTTGAAGATACAAACGAAGAGACCCAGTACTTC.

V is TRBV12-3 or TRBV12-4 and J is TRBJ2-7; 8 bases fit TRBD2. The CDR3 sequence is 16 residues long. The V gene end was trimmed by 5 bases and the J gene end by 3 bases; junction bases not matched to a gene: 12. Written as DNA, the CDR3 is TGTGCCAGCAGTATGAGCGGGAGACCCCTTGACTACGAGCAGTACTTC. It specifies CASSMSGRPLDYEQYF.

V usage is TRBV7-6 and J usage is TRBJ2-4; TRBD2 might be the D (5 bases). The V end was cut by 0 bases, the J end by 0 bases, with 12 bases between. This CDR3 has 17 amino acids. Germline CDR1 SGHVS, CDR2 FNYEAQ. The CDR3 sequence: CASSLAATREAKNIQYF. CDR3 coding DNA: TGTGCCAGCAGCTTAGCAGCCACCCGGGAAGCCAAAAACATTCAGTACTTC.

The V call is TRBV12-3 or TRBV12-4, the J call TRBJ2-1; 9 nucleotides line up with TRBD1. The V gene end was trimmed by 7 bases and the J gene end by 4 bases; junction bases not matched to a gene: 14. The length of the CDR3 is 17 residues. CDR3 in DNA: TGTGCCAGCAATATCCCCGCAGGGACAGGGCCGTACAATGAGCAGTTCTTC. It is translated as CASNIPAGTGPYNEQFF.

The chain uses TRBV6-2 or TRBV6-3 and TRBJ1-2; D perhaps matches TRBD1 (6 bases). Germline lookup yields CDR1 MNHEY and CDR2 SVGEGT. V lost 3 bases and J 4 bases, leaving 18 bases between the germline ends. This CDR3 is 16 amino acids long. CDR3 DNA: TGTGCCAGCAGTTATCGGACAGCCTCAATGTTCTATGGCTACACCTTC. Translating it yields CASSYRTASMFYGYTF.

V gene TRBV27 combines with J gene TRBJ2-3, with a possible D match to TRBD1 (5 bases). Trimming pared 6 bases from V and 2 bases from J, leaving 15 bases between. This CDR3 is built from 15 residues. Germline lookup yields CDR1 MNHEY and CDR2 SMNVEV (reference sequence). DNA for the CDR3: TGTGCCAGCAGAGACAGCCCGTCTCCCACAGATACGCAGTATTTT. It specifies CASRDSPSPTDTQYF.

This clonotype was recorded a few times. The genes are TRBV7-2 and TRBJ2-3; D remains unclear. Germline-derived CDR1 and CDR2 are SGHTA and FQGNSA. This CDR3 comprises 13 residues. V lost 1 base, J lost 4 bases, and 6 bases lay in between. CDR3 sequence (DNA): TGTGCCAGCAGCTTAGGGGCGCCAGATACGCAGTATTTT. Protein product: CASSLGAPDTQYF.

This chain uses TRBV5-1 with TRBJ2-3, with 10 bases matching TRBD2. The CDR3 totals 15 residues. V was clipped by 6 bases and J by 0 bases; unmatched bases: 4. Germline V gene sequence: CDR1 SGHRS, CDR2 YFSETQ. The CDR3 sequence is CASTLAGESTDTQYF. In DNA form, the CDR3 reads TGCGCCAGCACGCTAGCGGGAGAGAGCACAGATACGCAGTATTTT.